This T cell receptor beta chain comes out of a study of T-cell memory formation after mild COVID-19. Study context: Most TCR clusters belonged to a single donor.

This clonotype was found many times. Its target is unknown. General study findings and limits: Cross-reactive memory apparently joined, as some responding clones appeared in pre-infection memory.

Barcoded TCR alpha and TCR beta cDNA libraries with UMIs came from 5'RACE using constant-segment primers. TCRdb ran MiXCR on the 5' RACE reads and lists one entry per CDR3 protein. The repertoire holds about 240,000 distinct CDR3 sequences, with approximately 10% as singletons. V gave up 4 bases and J gave up 5 bases; unmatched junction bases: 4. Germline V lookup: CDR1 ENHRY, CDR2 SYGVKD. The CDR3 is 14 residues long. The genes are TRBV10-3 and TRBJ2-7; 11 bases are shared with TRBD1. The clonotype originates from a man in his late teens or twenties who had mild COVID-19 (a few samples of this study predate the infection). Cell type and time point are not known. The sequencing sample was made of PBMCs or a T cell subset sorted from them (not recorded which). CDR3 bases: TGTGCCATCAGTGGAGGACAGGGGGCAAACGAGCAGTACGTC. It encodes CAISGGQGANEQYV.